The 26 T cell receptor beta chains below come from one sample, sequenced in a study of cytomegalovirus exposure and HLA in healthy donors. A multiplex PCR was run with 60 Vbeta primers and 13 Jbeta primers. Profiled with immunoSEQ multiplex PCR; TCRdb holds only in-frame clones, not every one. The sample contains around 130,000 clones, around 8.5% of which appear only once. Sequencing input: PBMCs. The receptors originated from a man aged 35 to 55 in good health and CMV-seronegative.

This clone was seen only a few times. The chain links TRBV4-3 to TRBJ2-5, with TRBD1 identical over 7 bases. The germline gives CDR1 LGHNA, CDR2 YSLEER. V was clipped by 0 bases and J by 2 bases; unmatched bases: 0. The CDR3 is made up of 14 amino acids. The DNA of the CDR3 is TGCGCCAGCAGCCAAGAGGACAGGCAAGAGACCCAGTACTTC. Translation gives CASSQEDRQETQYF.

The CDR3 DNA reads as TGTGCCAGCTCGCCGAGGACTAGCGGGGTTAATGAGCAGTTCTTC. Amino acids: CASSPRTSGVNEQFF. The J gene is TRBJ2-1, the V gene TRBV18; 12 bases map to TRBD2. J lost 7 bases, V lost 6 bases, and 7 bases had no gene match. The CDR3 spans 15 residues. CDR1 and CDR2 (germline): KGHSH, LQKENI.

This chain uses TRBV5-6 with TRBJ1-1; TRBD1 is a possible D gene (5 bases). CDR1 is SGHDT and CDR2 is YYEEEE in the germline V gene. The CDR3 totals 15 residues. V shed 0 bases and J shed 0 bases, with 9 bases lying between them. This CDR3 reads CASSLGRTMNTEAFF. For the CDR3, the DNA is TGTGCCAGCAGCTTGGGACGGACAATGAACACTGAAGCTTTCTTT.

This chain connects TRBV7-6 to TRBJ2-6; 9 nucleotides agree with TRBD2. The trim removed 5 bases at V and 0 bases at J, leaving 5 bases unmatched. This CDR3 spans 17 amino acids. Germline values: CDR1 SGHVS, CDR2 FNYEAQ. The CDR3 sequence: CASSPLAGNSGANVLTF. The DNA for the CDR3 is TGTGCCAGCAGCCCACTAGCGGGCAACTCTGGGGCCAACGTCCTGACTTTC.

This clone has only a few counts. The chain couples TRBV6-1 to TRBJ1-6; possible D gene TRBD1, 5 bases. V lost 3 bases, J lost 9 bases, and 15 bases lay in between. The CDR3 runs 15 residues. CDR1 and CDR2 (germline): MNHNS, SASEGT. CDR3 nucleotides: TGTGCCAGCAGTGAGCTGGTTTCGGGGGGTTCACCCCTCCACTTT. Translating gives CASSELVSGGSPLHF.

This clone was observed a few times. This chain links TRBV2 with TRBJ2-1, with TRBD2 matching over 9 bases. Looked up from germline, CDR1 is SNHLY and CDR2 is FYNNEI. The CDR3 has 14 amino acids. Trimming removed 7 bases from V and 7 bases from J; junction bases left unmatched: 8. CDR3 loop: CASKGLAGDNEQFF. The CDR3 coding sequence is TGTGCCAGCAAGGGGTTAGCGGGGGATAATGAGCAGTTCTTC.

This clone has only a few counts. V is TRBV10-3 and J is TRBJ2-7; 8 positions match TRBD1. The CDR3 has 14 residues. CDR1 is ENHRY, CDR2 SYGVKD, per germline. V lost 5 bases, J lost 2 bases, and 5 bases stayed unmatched. The CDR3 coding sequence is TGTGCCATCAGTTCCGGGACAGGCACCTACGAGCAGTACTTC. Translated, it gives CAISSGTGTYEQYF.

V and J are TRBV7-9 and TRBJ1-2; D is ambiguous. CDR1 SEHNR and CDR2 FQNEAQ come from the germline V gene (reference sequence). V was shortened by 5 bases and J by 5 bases, with 18 bases between the two germline ends. This CDR3 has 15 residues. Here the CDR3 reads CASSRPQWTEYGYTF. The CDR3 region has the DNA TGTGCCAGCAGCCGACCTCAGTGGACTGAGTATGGCTACACCTTC.

The chain couples TRBV7-9 to TRBJ1-1, with D maybe TRBD1 (6 bases). The CDR3 is 14 amino acids. Germline V gives CDR1 SEHNR, CDR2 FQNEAQ (reference sequence). Trimming removed 2 bases at V and 6 bases at J, with 13 bases between. CDR3: CASSLNNQGPEAFF. The CDR3, as DNA: TGTGCCAGCAGCTTAAACAATCAGGGGCCTGAAGCTTTCTTT.

This clone was counted only a few times. This chain uses TRBV19 with TRBJ2-6, with D perhaps matching TRBD1 (5 bases). Germline lookup yields CDR1 LNHDA and CDR2 SQIVND (reference sequence). There are 16 residues in the CDR3. Trimming pared 5 bases from V and 1 base from J, leaving 12 bases between. The CDR3 spells CASSPGMMSGANVLTF. The DNA of the CDR3 is TGTGCCAGTAGTCCAGGGATGATGTCTGGGGCCAACGTCCTGACTTTC.

The gene calls are TRBV5-3 and TRBJ1-1; 8 nucleotides agree with TRBD1. TRBV5-3 belongs to the ORF category, with a function that is uncertain. V lost 4 bases, J lost 1 base, and 15 bases stayed unmatched. This CDR3 comprises 18 residues. CDR3 protein: CARSPRWTGWGPNTEAFF. The CDR3 DNA reads TGTGCCAGAAGCCCCAGATGGACAGGGTGGGGACCGAACACTGAAGCTTTCTTT.

The chain has TRBV29-1 and TRBJ2-5, with 7 bases matching TRBD1. This CDR3 is 16 amino acids long. Germline values: CDR1 SQVTM, CDR2 ANQGSEA. Unmatched junction bases numbered 7, after V lost 0 bases and J lost 0 bases. CDR3 sequence: CSVEDPTGVYQETQYF. The CDR3 DNA is TGCAGCGTTGAAGATCCCACAGGGGTGTACCAAGAGACCCAGTACTTC. Full variable domain (missing parts from reference TRBV29-1 and TRBJ2-5): SAVISQKPSRDICQRGTSLTIQCQVDSQVTMMFWYRQQPGQSLTLIATANQGSEATYESGFVIDKFPISRPNLTFSTLTVSNMSPEDSSIYLCSVEDPTGVYQETQYFGPGTRLLVL.

The chain joins TRBV10-1 to TRBJ2-5; 8 bases align to TRBD2. CDR3 size: 10 residues. Unmatched junction bases numbered 4, after V lost 9 bases and J lost 10 bases. Germline values: CDR1 WNHNN, CDR2 SYGVQD (reference sequence). CDR3 protein: CARDRGGQYF. The CDR3 DNA reads as TGCGCCAGAGACCGGGGGGGCCAGTACTTC.

This rearrangement joins TRBV15 to TRBJ1-4; the match to TRBD1 covers 7 bases. Germline V lookup: CDR1 LNHNV, CDR2 YYDKDF (reference sequence). The CDR3 runs to 16 residues. Germline trimming cut 1 base from V and 0 bases from J; bases unmatched to any gene: 2. The CDR3 nucleotides read TGTGCCACCAGCAGAGGAGGGACAGCAACTAATGAAAAACTGTTTTTT. As protein: CATSRGGTATNEKLFF.

This clone was seen a few times. The chain employs TRBV30 and TRBJ2-4, with 10 bases lining up with TRBD2. Per the germline V gene, CDR1 is GTSNPN and CDR2 is SVGIG (reference sequence). The CDR3 loop spans 16 amino acids. V dropped 1 base and J dropped 6; count of bases not matched to a gene: 9. CDR3 loop: CAWSGEAGGPPNIQYF. Written as DNA, the CDR3 is TGTGCCTGGAGTGGTGAAGCGGGGGGGCCTCCAAACATTCAGTACTTC. Full variable domain (rest looked up from reference TRBV30 and TRBJ2-4): SQTIHQWPATLVQPVGSPLSLECTVEGTSNPNLYWYRQAAGRGLQLLFYSVGIGQISSEVPQNLSASRPQDRQFILSSKKLLLSDSGFYLCAWSGEAGGPPNIQYFGAGTRLSVL.

This clone was counted a few times. The chain couples TRBV10-1 to TRBJ2-3; 8 bases match TRBD2. The V gene's germline CDR1 is WNHNN and CDR2 SYGVQD (reference sequence). Germline trimming cut 8 bases from V and 6 bases from J; bases unmatched to any gene: 4. The CDR3 length is 12 residues. The chain's CDR3 is CASSGGSDTQYF. The CDR3, as DNA: TGCGCCAGCTCGGGGGGGAGCGATACGCAGTATTTT.

CDR3 DNA: TGCAGCATCCCTAGCGGGGAGTACGAGCAGTACTTC. This translates into CSIPSGEYEQYF. The V gene is TRBV29-1, the J gene TRBJ2-7; 9 bases map to TRBD2. V dropped 8 bases and J dropped 4; count of bases not matched to a gene: 6. Germline values: CDR1 SQVTM, CDR2 ANQGSEA. The CDR3 contains 12 residues.

CDR3 DNA sequence: TGCGCCAGCAGCCAAGTCGGGACAGCCGAGCAGTACTTC. This translates into CASSQVGTAEQYF. This chain connects TRBV4-3 to TRBJ2-7; 7 positions match TRBD1. The V gene end was trimmed by 1 base and the J gene end by 6 bases; junction bases not matched to a gene: 3. From germline, CDR1 is LGHNA and CDR2 YSLEER. The CDR3 covers 13 residues.

The chain uses TRBV5-1 and TRBJ1-2, with 12 bases that match TRBD1. Germline assignment: CDR1 SGHRS and CDR2 YFSETQ. V was pared by 0 bases and J by 6 bases, with 3 bases of the junction left unmatched. The CDR3 spans 15 residues. The CDR3 spells CASSLGDRGQHGYTF. The CDR3 region has the DNA TGCGCCAGCAGCTTGGGGGACAGGGGGCAGCATGGCTACACCTTC.

This clone appeared a few times. The chain joins TRBV4-2 to TRBJ2-1; 8 bases line up with TRBD2. The germline V gene encodes CDR1 LGHNA and CDR2 YNFKEQ. The CDR3 spans 18 residues. V trimming: 0 bases; J trimming: 6 bases; junction bases outside the gene matches: 13. The chain's CDR3 is CASSQDPPQVAGSNEQFF. The CDR3 DNA reads TGTGCCAGCAGCCAAGATCCTCCGCAGGTAGCGGGGAGCAATGAGCAGTTCTTC.

The table lists this clone with a few counts. CDR3 protein: CASSVEVGRLTGANVLTF. The CDR3 DNA reads as TGTGCCAGCAGCGTAGAAGTAGGTAGACTTACTGGGGCCAACGTCCTGACTTTC. This rearrangement joins TRBV9 to TRBJ2-6; D gene ambiguous. Between the trimmed V and J ends, which lost 0 bases and 2 bases, there was a span of 15 bases. This CDR3 region has 18 residues. CDR1 is SGDLS and CDR2 is YYNGEE in the germline V gene.

In its sample, this clone was seen a few times. This sequence joins TRBV5-1 and TRBJ1-4; D gene ambiguous. Per the germline V gene, CDR1 is SGHRS and CDR2 is YFSETQ. Trimming pared 7 bases from V and 0 bases from J, leaving 10 bases between. This CDR3 spans 14 amino acids. Written as DNA, the CDR3 is TGCGCCAGCGCAAGCACCTCAACTAATGAAAAACTGTTTTTT. Its protein product is CASASTSTNEKLFF.

This clone was seen only a few times. The chain links TRBV19 to TRBJ2-5; TRBD2 matches at 12 bases. CDR3 size: 16 residues. CDR1 and CDR2 from the germline V gene are LNHDA and SQIVND (reference sequence). V lost 5 bases, J lost 1 base, and 5 bases stayed unmatched. CDR3 nucleotides: TGTGCCAGTAGTCCCCGACTAGCGGGGGCCCAAGAGACCCAGTACTTC. Translation gives CASSPRLAGAQETQYF.

The chain couples TRBV7-9 to TRBJ2-7, with D possibly TRBD1 on 6 matching bases. This CDR3 is 14 amino acids long. Germline V gene sequence: CDR1 SEHNR, CDR2 FQNEAQ (reference sequence). Trimming cost V 5 bases and J 5 bases, with 16 bases left between them. For the CDR3, the DNA is TGTGCCAGCAGCCACCGGGACACGAGGGACGAGCAGTACTTC. Its protein product is CASSHRDTRDEQYF.

The rearrangement joins TRBV7-6 to TRBJ1-1; possible D gene TRBD1, 5 bases. The V and J ends lost 8 bases and 6 bases respectively, with 10 bases between them. Germline values: CDR1 SGHVS, CDR2 FNYEAQ. This CDR3 contains 11 residues. The CDR3 coding sequence is TGTGCCAGCCTAGGGGAGGCTGAAGCTTTCTTT. As protein: CASLGEAEAFF. The full variable domain, with the rest looked up from reference TRBV7-6 and TRBJ1-1, is GAGVSQSPRYKVTKRGQDVALRCDPISGHVSLYWYRQALGQGPEFLTYFNYEAQQDKSGLPNDRFSAERPEGSISTLTIQRTEQRDSAMYRCASLGEAEAFFGQGTRLTVV.

The chain couples TRBV5-1 to TRBJ2-3; TRBD1 matches at 7 bases. The CDR3 totals 14 residues. Germline values: CDR1 SGHRS, CDR2 YFSETQ. Trimming cost V 4 bases and J 1 base; bases outside gene matches: 3. CDR3 loop: CASSVDRGTDTQYF. The DNA for the CDR3 is TGCGCCAGCAGCGTTGACAGGGGCACAGATACGCAGTATTTT.